Detailed here is one T cell receptor (beta chain). Here immunoSEQ multiplex PCR was the method, and the copy in TCRdb shows in-frame clones only, minus some. The sample holds more than 200,000 clones, about 88% seen once. Losses at the gene ends were 6 bases for V and 1 base for J; bases not matched to a gene: 7. CDR3 size: 16 residues. The germline V gene encodes CDR1 SNHLY and CDR2 FYNNEI. This specimen comes from a study of blood T cell repertoires in COVID-19. The clonotype originates from a man aged 65 to 85 with acute or convalescent COVID-19. Sample: peripheral blood. This sequence joins TRBV2 and TRBJ2-1, with 9 bases aligning to TRBD1. The CDR3 is CASSPGQGRSYNEQFF. CDR3 nucleotides: TGTGCCAGCAGCCCGGGACAGGGCCGTTCCTACAATGAGCAGTTCTTC.